This T cell receptor beta chain came from a study of human CD8 memory T cell subsets. Remarks on this clonotype: Its antigen remains unidentified.

The CDR3 is 12 amino acids. Findings and limits, study-wide: Chao1 estimates suggested higher diversity in stem-like memory T cells than in precursor exhausted T cells. Among T cells, stem-like memory and precursor exhausted subsets showed similarly high diversity, unlike effector memory cells.

UMI-labeled 5' RACE was used, and it produced the TCR beta libraries. In the original workflow: Each TCR beta library had 3,000 to 18,000 functional CDR3 beta clonotypes. TCRdb reworked the 5' RACE reads into one entry per CDR3 protein, no DNA. TCRdb, not the authors, supplied the V and J calls. This sample's table reports roughly 9,800 distinct CDR3 sequences. The J gene is TRBJ2-3, the V gene TRBV12-3 or TRBV12-4. Sequences were obtained from CD8+ T cells from PBMCs. This TCR was sampled from a human donor in good health. This CDR3 reads CASSKYGDTQYF.